This T cell receptor (beta chain) was sequenced during a study of cytomegalovirus exposure and HLA in healthy donors (dated by TCRdb to the late 2010s). Context from the whole study: An earlier analysis of approximately 600 of the donors reported about 250 Gb of sequence data and 120 million or so unique TCR beta sequences from 150 million to 200 million T cells. An early release that covered about 600 HLA-typed donors contained approximately 320 gigabases of sequencing data and some 87 million unique TCR sequences. In a later genetic analysis, genome-wide SNP genotypes for about three fifths of the roughly 670 donors were used, and that subset was treated as a discovery cohort. Typing coverage differed by locus: A, B, C, DRB1 and DQB1 were typed in about 620-640 donors, DQA1 in 500 to 550, DPA1 in 606, and DPB1 in 400 to 480. All discovery cohort repertoires had been generated using a single sequencing platform. The study aimed to test whether signatures of past pathogen exposure could be identified by cataloging public T cell receptors. To predict cytomegalovirus infection status, the study combined high-throughput TCR immunosequencing, statistical association of individual TCRs with disease status, and machine learning. The genetic ancestry cluster associated with self-reported Caucasian donors included over 80% of the 300 to 400 genotyped donors. HLA typing included class I and class II loci at four-digit resolution. A later analysis re-analyzed previously published TCR beta repertoires from roughly 630 donors and added high-resolution HLA genotyping to study TCR occurrence patterns. The study used immunosequencing to profile the T cell repertoires of more than 650 subjects and linked those repertoires to cytomegalovirus serostatus. To decide whether each TCR beta V gene segment behaved as functional or pseudogenic, an earlier analysis of approximately 620 of the donors relied on high-throughput TCR beta sequencing. On average, 235,054 unique TCR beta nucleotide sequences were sequenced per donor among roughly 430 genotyped donors of the cohort, with roughly 20% of those sequences being non-productive. Besides the first cohort of 666 subjects, a separate validation cohort made up of some 110 different subjects was used. Roughly 5 DR-DQ haplotypes were treated as single units for association and clustering because of strong linkage in the cohort. Rather than drawing on any new phenotypic data, the later analysis identified candidate immune exposures from TCR beta sequences and the way those sequences occurred across donors. Donor age, sex, ethnicity and CMV serostatus were compiled together with the repertoire data. Study-wide findings and limitations: Some IMGT-functional V segments, including TRBV6-2 and TRBV6-3, could not be distinguished by the 87-base-pair reads and were therefore excluded. Linkage disequilibrium might explain the correlated functional status among segregating V segments, but an unknown experimental factor could not be ruled out. According to a later analysis, most CMV-associated TCR beta chains appeared to be HLA-restricted, and the HLA associations seemed to be driven largely by CMV exposure. The authors suggested that the approach could potentially be generalized to other disease states and immunological phenotypes. According to a later analysis, parvovirus B19, influenza, CMV and Epstein-Barr virus appeared linked to several top co-occurrence clusters. In a later genetic analysis, fewer N-insertions in productive TCRs were reported among donors in an Asian-associated ancestry cluster than the approximately 670-donor mean. Because counts were too low, about 15 rarely observed V segments, including chromosome 9 orphons, were left out of the earlier analysis of 587 of the donors. The study gave a list of roughly 150 TCR beta chains associated with cytomegalovirus. A later genetic analysis associated a missense DCLRE1C variant with V-gene and J-gene trimming of TCR beta chains, and an independent cohort replicated the association. In vitro tests confirmed that a few of the cytomegalovirus-associated TCR beta chains recognize cytomegalovirus antigens. Assigning TCR associations to individual alleles was difficult when HLA alleles, especially DR and DQ, strongly co-occurred. In a later analysis, some 18,000 TCR beta sequences were associated with specific HLA alleles at a false discovery rate of 0.05. A further reported finding was that TCR beta sequences accurately predicted the HLA-A and HLA-B alleles for most subjects in the first cohort. Most TCR sequences were observed very rarely across donors, whereas some public TCRs were present in many individuals. Cytomegalovirus status was reported to be diagnosed by the classifier with high specificity and sensitivity in both the original and validation cohorts. A later analysis found that TCR association rates varied across HLA loci, with DRB1 alleles showing the most associated TCRs and HLA-C alleles the fewest. Sequencing depth was assumed to be roughly uniform across donors in the presence/absence analyses, though that assumption may not hold. A group of highly shared sequence variants was considered likely to be a technical artifact of the sequencing pipeline. Only TCR beta chains were sequenced in this cohort, and the absence of alpha or paired-chain data limited detectable features. For the cohort, immune exposure information was limited to CMV serostatus. Because HLA typing was unavailable for some donors at each locus, only the typed subset was used in association tests. In a later analysis, HLA-associated TCR beta chains were found to be more clonally expanded and to have lower generation probabilities than equally common non-associated chains. An earlier analysis of approximately 540 of the donors showed that most TCR beta V segments appeared in productive rearrangements either about 90% or about 30% of the time, which broadly matched IMGT annotations.

As for this clone: Its antigen is still unknown. Per-nucleotide qualities are absent, and no much larger clonotype sits a single base away.

The cohort consisted of 600 to 700 healthy bone marrow donors. Cohort members were all nominally healthy when sampled, although unrecorded immune exposures were likely present. The donor was CMV seropositive and belonged to the group of more than 250 seropositive cohort members. Every donor gave a peripheral blood sample, and the peripheral blood mononuclear cells from that sample were used for TCR beta sequencing. The Qiagen DNeasy Blood Extraction Kit was used to extract genomic DNA from the blood cell samples. The library was obtained by the immunoSEQ multiplex PCR assay. The multiplex PCR relied on a mix of 60 forward primers for TCR Vbeta segments and 13 reverse primers for TCR Jbeta segments. The CDR3 region of rearranged TCR beta genes was amplified from genomic DNA with a multiplex PCR assay. On the Illumina HiSeq System, the amplified TCR beta libraries were sequenced as 87-base-pair reads. For the original study's pipeline: In a later analysis, 80 million or so unique TCR beta chains were counted across the approximately 640 repertoires, and roughly 11 million of these chains were shared by at least two donors. Raw reads were error-corrected and collapsed into unique sequences by a nearest-neighbor algorithm in which closely related sequences were merged to remove PCR and sequencing errors. Alignment of CDR3 sequences to IMGT reference sequences was used to assign V, D and J gene segments. For a sequence to be retained, a match of at least six nucleotides to both a V gene segment and a J gene segment was required. A rearrangement was called productive if the CDR3 had no stop codons and remained in frame with V and J, and every other rearrangement was called non-productive. Following IMGT convention, CDR3 was defined as the stretch from the second conserved V-encoded cysteine up to the conserved J-encoded phenylalanine. Sequences without an unambiguous match to a single V gene segment were excluded from the earlier analysis of about 600 of the donors. An earlier analysis of over 450 of the donors classified V segments as functional when productive rearrangements were above 56.7% and as segregating when the standard deviation between donors was above 5%. A statistical classification framework was built to diagnose cytomegalovirus status from the catalog of TCR beta chain sequences. In a later analysis, TCR nucleotide sequences were compared against IMGT/GENE-DB human TR gene sequences so that V and J genes could be assigned. A later analysis assigned CDR3 sequences and most-parsimonious VDJ recombination scenarios with the TCRdist pipeline. A later analysis defined each TCR beta chain by its CDR3 amino acid sequence plus V-gene family, and excluded reads lacking a unique V-gene family. As a way to deal with suspected cross-contamination and a sequencing artifact, a later analysis dropped more than 500 nucleotide sequences that were highly shared and had low generation probability. In a later analysis, a clonal expansion index for each public chain was calculated from normalized within-repertoire ranks of inferred template counts. A later analysis computed generation probabilities with a VDJ recombination model fitted to out-of-frame rearrangements, and checked the results against IGoR. In a later analysis, TCR-TCR, TCR-HLA and TCR-CMV co-occurrence was scored with hypergeometric tests, and a repertoire-size bias correction was applied to TCR pairs. False discovery rates were estimated in a later analysis by permuting HLA or CMV assignments 20 times. In a later analysis, co-occurring TCRs were grouped with DBSCAN, and TCRdist sequence similarity was added when clustering was performed within HLA-allele-positive subsets. Repertoires with fewer than 30,000 or more than 120,000 public chains were left out of co-occurrence clustering, as were a handful of repertoires with anomalous nucleotide sharing. Held by TCRdb, this immuneACCESS table contains in-frame sequences only and omits some clones. Under half of the omission traces to an unresolved V gene where checked; the cause of the rest is unknown. V, J and clone size are those of that table, while D and trimming were read from the DNA. A total of about 120,000 clones appear in this sample, roughly 80% of them only once. Approximately 30% of the sample rests with the top ten.

Deletion took 4 bases off V and 4 bases off J, with a span of 16 bases between the germline ends. From cysteine to phenylalanine, the CDR3 is 15 amino acids long. The retained sequence is limited to the CDR3, 45 bases, with the frame set at the first base. CDR1 is given as ENHRY and CDR2 as SYGVKD, both from the germline V gene. This clonotype was obtained from a man aged 60 to 69 in good health and CMV-seropositive. Recombination linked TRBV10-3 to TRBJ1-1; the D gene is possibly TRBD1, with 5 bases matching. Sequenced sample: PBMCs. This receptor has the CDR3 CAISGQGTGITEAFF. The DNA sequence reads TGTGCCATCAGTGGGCAAGGGACTGGAATCACTGAAGCTTTCTTT.